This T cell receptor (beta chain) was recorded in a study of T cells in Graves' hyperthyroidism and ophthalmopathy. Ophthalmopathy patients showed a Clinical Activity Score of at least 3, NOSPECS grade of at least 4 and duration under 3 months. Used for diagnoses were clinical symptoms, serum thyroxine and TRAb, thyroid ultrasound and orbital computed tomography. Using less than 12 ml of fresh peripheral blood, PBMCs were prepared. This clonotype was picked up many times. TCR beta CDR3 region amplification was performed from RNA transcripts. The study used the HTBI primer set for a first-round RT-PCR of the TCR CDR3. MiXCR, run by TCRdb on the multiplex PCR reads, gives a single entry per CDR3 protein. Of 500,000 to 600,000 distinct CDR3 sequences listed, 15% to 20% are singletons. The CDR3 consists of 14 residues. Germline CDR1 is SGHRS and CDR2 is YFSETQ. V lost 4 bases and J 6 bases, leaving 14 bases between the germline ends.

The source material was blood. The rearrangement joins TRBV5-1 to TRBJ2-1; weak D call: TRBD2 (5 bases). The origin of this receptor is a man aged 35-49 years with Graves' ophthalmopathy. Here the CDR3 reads CASSQALVTNEQFF. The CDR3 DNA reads TGCGCCAGCAGCCAAGCACTAGTAACCAATGAGCAGTTCTTC.